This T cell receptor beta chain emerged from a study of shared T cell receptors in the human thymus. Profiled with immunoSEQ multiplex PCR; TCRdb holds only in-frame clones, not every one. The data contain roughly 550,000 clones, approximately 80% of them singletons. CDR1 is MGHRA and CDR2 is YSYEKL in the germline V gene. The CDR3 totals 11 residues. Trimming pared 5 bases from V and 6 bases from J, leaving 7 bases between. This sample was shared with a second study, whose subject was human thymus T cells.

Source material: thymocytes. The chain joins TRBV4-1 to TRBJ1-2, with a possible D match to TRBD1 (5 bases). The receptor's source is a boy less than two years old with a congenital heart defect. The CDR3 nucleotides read TGCGCCAGCAGCGGGACTGATGGCTACACCTTC. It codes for CASSGTDGYTF.